A selection of T cell receptor beta chains follows, all from one sample in a study of cytomegalovirus exposure and HLA in healthy donors. The repertoire was sequenced with immunoSEQ multiplex PCR; TCRdb's copy has only in-frame clones and lacks some. The table has about 170,000 clones, over 65% seen once. The sequenced sample consisted of PBMCs. The receptors come from a woman aged 25 to 39 in good health and CMV-seropositive. Each CDR3 is given with its conserved first and last residue.

j_gene: TRBJ2-1
v_gene: TRBV4-2
CDR3aa: CASSQDRGLAGENEQFF

j_gene: TRBJ1-3
v_gene: TRBV30
CDR3aa: CAWSLDRASGNTIYF

j_gene: TRBJ1-3
v_gene: TRBV9
CDR3aa: CASSVASGGISGNTIYF

j_gene: TRBJ2-5
v_gene: TRBV6-6
CDR3aa: CASSSYRDQETQYF

j_gene: TRBJ1-1
v_gene: TRBV6-1
CDR3aa: CASSEFGGSRAFF

j_gene: TRBJ2-2
v_gene: TRBV6-5
CDR3aa: CASSYWGLDGELFF

j_gene: TRBJ1-4
v_gene: TRBV28
CDR3aa: CASSDPGQGATNEKLFF

j_gene: TRBJ1-1
v_gene: TRBV6-5
CDR3aa: CASSEITGTGAFF

j_gene: TRBJ2-5
v_gene: TRBV30
CDR3aa: CAWTAGFLRGETQYF

j_gene: TRBJ2-1
v_gene: TRBV4-1
CDR3aa: CASSQLHSGSAAYNEQFF

j_gene: TRBJ2-2
v_gene: TRBV5-1
CDR3aa: CASSLDLNTGELFF

j_gene: TRBJ1-1
v_gene: TRBV7-7
CDR3aa: CASSRDRDTEAFF

j_gene: TRBJ2-2
v_gene: TRBV5-1
CDR3aa: CASRDPRTENTGELFF

j_gene: TRBJ2-1
v_gene: TRBV18
CDR3aa: CASSPMSLDEQFF

j_gene: TRBJ2-1
v_gene: TRBV6-1
CDR3aa: CASGWEQGAHEQFF

j_gene: TRBJ1-4
v_gene: TRBV4-3
CDR3aa: CASSQAGGTNEKLFF

j_gene: TRBJ1-5
v_gene: TRBV28
CDR3aa: CASRKTGDQPQHF

j_gene: TRBJ1-2
v_gene: TRBV19
CDR3aa: CASSIWPDANYGYTF

j_gene: TRBJ2-1
v_gene: TRBV2
CDR3aa: CASEILLGDNEQFF

j_gene: TRBJ2-3
v_gene: TRBV11-3
CDR3aa: CASSSGTIDTQYF

j_gene: TRBJ2-7
v_gene: TRBV6-5
CDR3aa: CASSYSRLAGGREQYF

j_gene: TRBJ2-5
v_gene: TRBV9
CDR3aa: CASSAGQRETQYF

j_gene: TRBJ1-1
v_gene: TRBV6-6
CDR3aa: CASSYAGAKAEAFF

j_gene: TRBJ2-7
v_gene: TRBV10-1
CDR3aa: CAIKPDREAYYEQYF

j_gene: TRBJ1-1
v_gene: TRBV28
CDR3aa: CSIRRGRNTEAFF

j_gene: TRBJ2-1
v_gene: TRBV5-1
CDR3aa: CASSFSGRAYNEQFF

j_gene: TRBJ1-2
v_gene: TRBV11-3
CDR3aa: CASSLGGQEGFYGYTF

j_gene: TRBJ2-7
v_gene: TRBV5-1
CDR3aa: CASSAQGVSYEQYF

j_gene: TRBJ2-5
v_gene: TRBV7-3
CDR3aa: CASSQTGGETQYF

j_gene: TRBJ2-5
v_gene: TRBV28
CDR3aa: CASSLFTGTGMAFGETQYF

j_gene: TRBJ2-5
v_gene: TRBV10-3
CDR3aa: CAVRGQGAGETQYF

j_gene: TRBJ2-2
v_gene: TRBV6-5
CDR3aa: CASSKDRTNTGELFF

j_gene: TRBJ2-1
v_gene: TRBV25-1
CDR3aa: CASSPRDRVYNEQFF

j_gene: TRBJ2-1
v_gene: TRBV11-3
CDR3aa: CASSTGLVTGNEQFF

j_gene: TRBJ2-1
v_gene: TRBV6-6
CDR3aa: CASRLAGGSYNEQFF

j_gene: TRBJ2-3
v_gene: TRBV9
CDR3aa: CASSRSSGRGARFDTQYF

j_gene: TRBJ2-5
v_gene: TRBV5-1
CDR3aa: CASSNTGSQETQYF

j_gene: TRBJ2-7
v_gene: TRBV5-6
CDR3aa: CASSLGTSGFYEQYF

j_gene: TRBJ2-7
v_gene: TRBV6-5
CDR3aa: CASSYTVLARYEQYF

j_gene: TRBJ1-4
v_gene: TRBV25-1
CDR3aa: CASSDRGVSNEKLFF

j_gene: TRBJ2-3
v_gene: TRBV7-9
CDR3aa: CASSPRGSTTDTQYF

j_gene: TRBJ2-7
v_gene: TRBV7-8
CDR3aa: CASSSVYEQYF